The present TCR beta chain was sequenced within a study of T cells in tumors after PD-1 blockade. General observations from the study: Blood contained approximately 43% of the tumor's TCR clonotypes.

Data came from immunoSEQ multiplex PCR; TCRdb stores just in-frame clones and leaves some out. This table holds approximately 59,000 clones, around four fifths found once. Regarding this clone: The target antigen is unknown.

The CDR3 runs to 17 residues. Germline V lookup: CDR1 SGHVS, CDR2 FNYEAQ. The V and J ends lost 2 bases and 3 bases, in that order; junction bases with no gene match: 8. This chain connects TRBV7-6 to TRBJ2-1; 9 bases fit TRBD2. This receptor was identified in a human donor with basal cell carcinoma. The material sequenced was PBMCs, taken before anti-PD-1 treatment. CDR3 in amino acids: CASSLKPSGDIYNEQFF. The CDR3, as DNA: TGTGCCAGCAGCTTAAAGCCTAGCGGGGATATCTACAATGAGCAGTTCTTC.